Listed here are 25 T cell receptor beta chains from one sample, sequenced in a study of CD8 T cells in Susac syndrome. Random hexamers primed reverse transcription of about 0.45 to 1 ug RNA. TCRdb analysed the immunoSEQ multiplex PCR reads with MiXCR anew, one entry per CDR3 protein. The sample includes some 150,000 distinct CDR3 sequences, roughly 94% of them seen just once. What was sequenced was CD4+ T cells from PBMCs. All receptors derive from a human donor in good health.

The chain recombines TRBV4-1 with TRBJ2-1, with TRBD1 matching 7 bases. J lost 10 bases, V lost 1 base, and 7 bases had no gene match. Germline V gene lookup returns CDR1 MGHRA and CDR2 YSYEKL. The CDR3 runs to 14 residues. This CDR3 reads CASSQGRQGWEQFF. CDR3 nucleotide sequence: TGCGCCAGCAGCCAAGGCCGACAGGGTTGGGAGCAGTTCTTC.

This sequence joins TRBV7-2 and TRBJ2-1; no definite D call. The CDR3 spans 11 residues. Germline V CDR1 and CDR2: SGHTA, FQGNSA. The V end was cut by 5 bases, the J end by 6 bases, with 5 bases between. The CDR3 loop is CASSQINEQFF. CDR3 coding DNA: TGTGCCAGCAGCCAAATCAATGAGCAGTTCTTC.

The CDR3 sequence is CSALDTRRAYNSPLHF. CDR3 DNA sequence: TGCAGTGCGTTGGACACTCGCCGGGCCTATAATTCACCCCTCCACTTT. V usage is TRBV20-1 and J usage is TRBJ1-6; a weak D match, TRBD1 (5 bases). The CDR3 runs 16 residues. V dropped 6 bases and J dropped 2 bases, with 17 bases sitting between them. Germline lookup yields CDR1 DFQATT and CDR2 SNEGSKA (reference sequence).

The J gene is TRBJ2-1, the V gene TRBV14; D ambiguous. The germline gives CDR1 SGHDN, CDR2 FVKESK. The CDR3 is 13 amino acids. Trimming removed 4 bases at V and 9 bases at J, with 13 bases between. The CDR3 protein is CASSLLRVGEQFF. The DNA for the CDR3 is TGTGCCAGCAGCCTCCTTCGAGTGGGTGAGCAGTTCTTC.

The gene calls are TRBV29-1 and TRBJ1-2; TRBD1 matches 7 bases. Trimming removed 4 bases from V and 4 bases from J; junction bases left unmatched: 3. The CDR3 consists of 12 residues. The V gene's germline CDR1 is SQVTM and CDR2 ANQGSEA. The chain's CDR3 is CSVGQGGYGYTF. The CDR3 nucleotides are TGCAGCGTTGGTCAGGGGGGCTATGGCTACACCTTC.

J is TRBJ1-2 and V is TRBV5-6; possible D gene TRBD1, 5 bases. CDR3 length: 16 amino acids. Germline CDR1 and CDR2: SGHDT and YYEEEE. V was clipped by 4 bases and J by 4 bases, with 20 bases between them. The DNA of the CDR3 is TGTGCCAGCAGCACCCTTCGGGGGGGAAGTCCCTATGGCTACACCTTC. Translating gives CASSTLRGGSPYGYTF.

The rearrangement links TRBV28 to TRBJ1-1; 7 bases fit TRBD1. The CDR3 has 14 amino acids. From germline, CDR1 is MDHEN and CDR2 SYDVKM. Losses at the gene ends were 5 bases for V and 0 bases for J; bases not matched to a gene: 3. CDR3 amino acids: CASSTGALNTEAFF. CDR3 in DNA: TGTGCCAGCAGTACAGGGGCTTTGAACACTGAAGCTTTCTTT.

This rearrangement joins TRBV7-2 to TRBJ2-7; 9 nucleotides agree with TRBD1. CDR3 size: 13 residues. Trimming removed 3 bases from V and 9 bases from J; junction bases left unmatched: 6. CDR1 is SGHTA, CDR2 FQGNSA, per germline. CDR3 in DNA: TGTGCCAGCAGCTTCCCGGGACAGGGTCGGCAGTACTTC. Its protein is CASSFPGQGRQYF.

The chain recombines TRBV3-1 with TRBJ2-5; D might be TRBD1 or TRBD2, each matching 7 bases. There are 14 residues in the CDR3. Looked up from germline, CDR1 is LGHDT and CDR2 is YNNKEL (reference sequence). The V end was cut by 4 bases, the J end by 5 bases, with 14 bases between. The CDR3 DNA is TGTGCCAGCAGCCGGGAGGGGGCGCACGAGACCCAGTACTTC. It yields the protein CASSREGAHETQYF.

The rearrangement links TRBV20-1 to TRBJ2-1, with 9 nucleotides matching TRBD2. The CDR3 totals 14 residues. Germline CDR1 DFQATT, CDR2 SNEGSKA (reference sequence). Trimming cost V 6 bases and J 9 bases; bases outside gene matches: 12. CDR3 in DNA: TGCAGTGCCAGGAAGGGGACTAGCTGGATTGAGCAGTTCTTC. Amino acids: CSARKGTSWIEQFF.

V usage is TRBV2 and J usage is TRBJ2-7; 11 bases map to TRBD1. The CDR3 has 15 residues. V gave up 6 bases and J gave up 1 base; unmatched junction bases: 5. Germline CDR1 and CDR2: SNHLY and FYNNEI. The CDR3: CASRDGTGGSYEQYF. DNA for the CDR3: TGTGCCAGCAGGGACGGGACAGGGGGTTCCTACGAGCAGTACTTC.

This clonotype was counted once. The V gene is TRBV30, the J gene TRBJ1-1; no clear D. The CDR3 is made up of 14 amino acids. With 0 bases removed from V and 5 bases from J, the gap between germline ends came to 13 bases. Germline CDR1 GTSNPN, CDR2 SVGIG (reference sequence). The CDR3 DNA sequence: TGTGCCTGGAGTGTACGGCGTAGGCCGACTGAAGCTTTCTTT. Translating it yields CAWSVRRRPTEAFF.

The V call is TRBV28, the J call TRBJ2-7; TRBD2 matches 7 bases. The J segment lost 2 bases and the V segment lost 6 bases, leaving 4 bases of the junction unmatched. The CDR3 has 13 residues. Germline CDR1 reads MDHEN; CDR2 reads SYDVKM. The CDR3 sequence: CASRGGGTYEQYF. The CDR3 DNA reads as TGTGCCAGCAGAGGCGGGGGTACCTACGAGCAGTACTTC.

The CDR3 DNA sequence: TGTGCCAGCAGCTCAGGACTAGCGGGAGGACCGAGCTCCTACGAGCAGTACTTC. Translation gives CASSSGLAGGPSSYEQYF. V and J are TRBV5-4 and TRBJ2-7; 14 positions match TRBD2. The CDR3 is 18 residues long. The junction had 8 bases not matched to a gene; V was cut back by 3 bases and J by 0 bases. Per germline, CDR1 SGHNT and CDR2 YYREEE (reference sequence).

The chain couples TRBV4-2 to TRBJ2-7; D is unresolved. V lost 0 bases and J lost 4, with 10 bases in between. CDR3 length equals 14 residues. The germline gives CDR1 LGHNA, CDR2 YNFKEQ. CDR3 loop: CASSQDRVGYEQYF. The CDR3 DNA reads as TGTGCCAGCAGCCAAGATCGCGTTGGGTACGAGCAGTACTTC.

The genes are TRBV28 and TRBJ2-7; TRBD2 might be the D (5 bases). The V gene's germline CDR1 is MDHEN and CDR2 SYDVKM. The germline V and J ends were trimmed by 2 bases and 3 bases, with 14 bases remaining between them. This CDR3 contains 15 residues. The CDR3 coding sequence is TGTGCCAGCAGTTTAGTCCCCGCACTAGGCTACGAGCAGTACTTC. It is translated as CASSLVPALGYEQYF.

The chain combines TRBV9 with TRBJ2-5; 10 bases fit TRBD2. Germline CDR1 SGDLS, CDR2 YYNGEE. This CDR3 has 16 amino acids. V gave up 3 bases and J gave up 4 bases; unmatched junction bases: 9. CDR3 sequence: CASSGLASGGLETQYF. The CDR3 nucleotides read TGTGCCAGCAGCGGCCTTGCTAGCGGGGGTCTAGAGACCCAGTACTTC.

This clonotype was seen a single time. This CDR3 is CASSLTLAGEGYEQYF. The DNA of the CDR3 is TGCGCCAGCAGCTTAACGTTAGCGGGAGAAGGCTACGAGCAGTACTTC. The chain links TRBV5-1 to TRBJ2-7, with 9 bases lining up with TRBD2. The CDR3 spans 16 residues. Losses at the gene ends were 2 bases for V and 3 bases for J; bases not matched to a gene: 9. The V gene's germline CDR1 is SGHRS and CDR2 YFSETQ.

The DNA of the CDR3 is TGCGCCAGCAGCTTGGGGGATGTATGGAGCTCTGGAAACACCATATATTTT. Encoded protein: CASSLGDVWSSGNTIYF. The V call is TRBV5-1, the J call TRBJ1-3; D is unclear. The germline CDR1 and CDR2 sequences are SGHRS and YFSETQ. There are 17 residues in the CDR3. The V end was cut by 0 bases, the J end by 0 bases, with 13 bases between.

V and J are TRBV29-1 and TRBJ1-2; D not resolved. The CDR3 has 14 amino acids. The V gene's germline CDR1 is SQVTM and CDR2 ANQGSEA. The ends were cut back, 1 base at V and 3 bases at J, with 12 bases in the middle. CDR3 nucleotide sequence: TGCAGCGTTGAAGCGGAGCAACTTTACTATGGCTACACCTTC. As protein: CSVEAEQLYYGYTF.

The V and J genes are TRBV2 and TRBJ2-7; D is uncertain. The CDR3 loop spans 11 amino acids. Per the germline V gene, CDR1 is SNHLY and CDR2 is FYNNEI. The germline V and J ends were trimmed by 3 bases and 3 bases, with 3 bases remaining between them. The CDR3 here is CASSDFYEQYF. For the CDR3, the DNA is TGTGCCAGCAGTGATTTCTACGAGCAGTACTTC.

This clonotype came up a few times. The rearrangement uses TRBV9 and TRBJ2-2; the D is unclear. V lost 2 bases and J 2 bases, leaving 7 bases between the germline ends. From germline, CDR1 is SGDLS and CDR2 YYNGEE. CDR3 length: 14 residues. CDR3 loop: CASSVTGNTGELFF. CDR3 coding DNA: TGTGCCAGCAGCGTGACCGGTAACACCGGGGAGCTGTTTTTT.

The chain is built from TRBV20-1 and TRBJ1-2; the match to TRBD1 covers 10 bases. The CDR3 runs 16 residues. With V trimmed by 5 bases and J by 0 bases, 9 bases remained unmatched. The germline gives CDR1 DFQATT, CDR2 SNEGSKA (reference sequence). The CDR3: CSAQNRQGASNYGYTF. Here the CDR3 DNA reads TGCAGTGCTCAGAACCGACAGGGGGCTTCTAACTATGGCTACACCTTC.

The V and J genes are TRBV7-2 and TRBJ1-2, with 12 bases aligning to TRBD1. Germline CDR1 reads SGHTA; CDR2 reads FQGNSA. CDR3 length equals 15 residues. V lost 2 bases and J lost 6; bases outside the gene matches: 4. Here the CDR3 reads CASSLRDRGHNGYTF. The CDR3 DNA is TGTGCCAGCAGCTTAAGGGACAGGGGGCATAATGGCTACACCTTC.

J is TRBJ2-1 and V is TRBV20-1; 8 bases are a match to TRBD2. Losses at the gene ends were 0 bases for V and 9 bases for J; bases not matched to a gene: 4. CDR1 DFQATT and CDR2 SNEGSKA come from the germline V gene (reference sequence). This CDR3 is built from 13 residues. Written as DNA, the CDR3 is TGCAGTGCTAGAGACGGGAGGGGCCCTGAGCAGTTCTTC. Encoded protein: CSARDGRGPEQFF.